This TCR beta chain was captured in a study of T-cell memory formation after mild COVID-19 (dated by TCRdb to the early 2020s). With respect to the entire study: TCR sequence clusters from the two donors were largely donor specific. In a couple of donors, T-cell clones that expanded and contracted after mild COVID-19 were tracked by sequencing TCRalpha and TCRbeta repertoires over time. The cohort was made up of two young adult volunteers, one female and one male, who were previously healthy. The study at large found these results: Only a couple of mild cases were covered by the study, and larger cohorts that include severe cases with pre-infection samples were considered necessary. SARS-CoV-2 specificity was not confirmed for the second-wave clones peaking on day 37. Some responding clones were detected in pre-infection memory, suggesting pre-existing cross-reactive memory T cells joined the SARS-CoV-2 response. Contracting CD4+ clones were found mainly in CM and EM memory subsets, while CD8+ clones were enriched in EMRA. Clones that contracted from day 15 to 85 showed balanced CD4/CD8 phenotypes, whereas a second wave of clones that expanded from day 15 to 37 leaned towards CD4+.

The sample was run on an Illumina NovaSeq 6000. Using 5'RACE with constant-segment primers, TCRalpha and TCRbeta cDNA libraries were constructed, with sample barcodes and unique molecular identifiers added in the process. RNA was extracted from every sample with Trizol reagent. Amplification of the libraries took two PCR steps, and the second step added a second sample barcode plus Illumina TruSeq adapters. The libraries were sequenced on an Illumina NovaSeq using 2 x 150 bp paired-end reads. The paper's data handling went like this. Reads were demultiplexed and collapsed into UMI-guided consensus sequences with migec v1.2.7. Using mixcr v2.1.11, the UMI consensuses were aligned to TRA and TRB V and J templates and assembled into clonotypes. Clonotypes were classified as expanded or contracted when called significant by both edgeR and NoisET, with noise models trained on biological replicates. For edgeR calls, the cutoffs were a false discovery rate-adjusted p below 0.01 and a log2 fold-change threshold of 1. As an exploratory analysis of dynamics, max-normalized trajectories of the 1000 most abundant clonotypes were examined with PCA combined with hierarchical clustering. Each responding clone was given a CD4 or CD8 phenotype based on the CD4+ and CD8+ repertoires, which had been sequenced separately. The raw public data were reprocessed by TCRdb itself: fastp quality trimming at Q25, MiXCR clonotype calling, in-frame beta chains only. CDR3 protein duplicates are merged, each entry listing the most common genes and DNA. What appears here as the V and J calls and clone size reflects TCRdb's work, not the paper's. The sample has about 15,000 distinct CDR3 sequences on record, about 20% of them singletons. The ten biggest clones cover about half of the sample.

At least ten counts were recorded for this clonotype. The antigen it binds to is not known. No per-base quality is available; no much larger clone lies one base away. Ficoll-Paque density gradient centrifugation was the method used to isolate PBMCs. The CDR3 has 16 amino acids, counting the end cysteine and phenylalanine. The kept DNA is CDR3 alone, 48 bases in frame from the first base. The CDR1 and CDR2 encoded by the germline V gene are KGHDR and SFDVKD. The germline V and J ends show losses of 2 bases and 4 bases respectively, and no gene match explains 6 bases of the junction. Here the chain combines TRBV24-1 and TRBJ2-1; the central 8 bases match TRBD1. The sequenced sample was PBMCs or a T cell subset sorted from them (not recorded which). This sequence was found in an adult woman who had mild COVID-19 (a few samples of this study predate the infection). The sample titles of this study are shuffled in the database, so cell type and time point are left out; the donor was told from shared clones. The CDR3 amino acid sequence is: CATSDSTGEFYNEQFF. In nucleotides, the sequence is TGTGCCACCAGTGATTCGACAGGGGAGTTTTACAATGAGCAGTTCTTC.